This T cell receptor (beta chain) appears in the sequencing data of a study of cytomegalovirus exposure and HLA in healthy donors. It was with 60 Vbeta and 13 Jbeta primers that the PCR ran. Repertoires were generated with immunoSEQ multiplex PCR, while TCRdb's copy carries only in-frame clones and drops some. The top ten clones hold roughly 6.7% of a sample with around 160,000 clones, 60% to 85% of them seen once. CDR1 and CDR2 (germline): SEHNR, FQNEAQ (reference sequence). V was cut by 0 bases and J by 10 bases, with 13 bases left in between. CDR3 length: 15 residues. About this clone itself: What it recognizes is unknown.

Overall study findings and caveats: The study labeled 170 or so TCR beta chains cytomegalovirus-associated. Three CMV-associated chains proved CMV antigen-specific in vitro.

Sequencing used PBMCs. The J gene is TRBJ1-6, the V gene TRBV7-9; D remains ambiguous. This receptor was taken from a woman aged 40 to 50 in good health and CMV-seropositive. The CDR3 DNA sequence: TGTGCCAGCAGCTTAGCGGCACAGCCAGGATCACCCCTCCACTTT. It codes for CASSLAAQPGSPLHF.